A single TCR beta chain is shown here with its context. Its cognate antigen is unknown. The data originate from a study of shared clonotypes between healthy human individuals. Overall study findings and caveats: Among the subsets, naive ones generally showed larger estimated richness than memory ones. Naive CD4 clonotypes overlapped across a handful of donors at roughly 4.5%.

The length of the CDR3 is 15 residues. J lost 6 bases, V lost 6 bases, and 10 bases had no gene match. CDR1 is MNHNY and CDR2 is SVGAGI in the germline V gene (reference sequence). The study separated CD4+ cells into CD45RA+ naive and CD45RA-negative memory subsets. Measured with immunoSEQ multiplex PCR; TCRdb has only the in-frame clones, and not every one. The sample holds over a million clones, approximately 98.5% seen once. The chain carries TRBV6-6 and TRBJ2-2, with 7 bases that match TRBD2. The sample comprised naive CD4+ T cells sorted from blood. Regarding subset: CD45RA+ positively selected. The origin of this receptor is a man aged 25-40 years in good health. The CDR3 nucleotides are TGTGCCAGCAGCCTCCCTGTTGGGAGGGCCGGGGAGCTGTTTTTT. It encodes CASSLPVGRAGELFF.